These 9 T cell receptor beta chains were sequenced from one sample in a study of cytomegalovirus exposure and HLA in healthy donors (dated by TCRdb to the late 2010s). Receptor libraries were prepared by the immunoSEQ multiplex PCR assay. A mixture of 60 forward primers for TCR Vbeta segments and 13 reverse primers for TCR Jbeta segments was used in the multiplex PCR. Imported from immuneACCESS, the table was reduced by TCRdb to in-frame sequences with V and J called. These copies leave out some clones; in studies compared against another copy, an unresolved V gene accounts for under half, and the cause of the remainder is not known. This sample lists 200,000 to 250,000 clones; roughly four fifths were detected once. Of the sample, around 0.2% falls within the top ten clones. The sequenced material came from PBMCs. The source of these receptors is a girl aged 2 to 9 in good health and CMV-seronegative.

The rearrangement joins TRBV6-5 to TRBJ2-1; TRBD2 might be the D (5 bases). This CDR3 contains 13 residues. V was cut by 5 bases and J by 9 bases, with 14 bases left in between. The germline V gene encodes CDR1 MNHEY and CDR2 SVGAGI. The CDR3, as DNA: TGTGCCAGCAGTCTTTCCGGGGAAGGTGAGCAGTTCTTC. Encoded protein: CASSLSGEGEQFF.

J is TRBJ1-5 and V is TRBV5-6; D not resolved. Germline assignment: CDR1 SGHDT and CDR2 YYEEEE. V was pared by 0 bases and J by 4 bases, with 11 bases between. This CDR3 has 15 amino acids. DNA for the CDR3: TGTGCCAGCAGCTTGGGGCAGGTGGCGAATCAGCCCCAGCATTTT. This encodes CASSLGQVANQPQHF.

The chain is built from TRBV13 and TRBJ2-7; D uncertain. V gave up 1 base and J gave up 6 bases, with 10 bases separating them. In germline, CDR1 is PRHDT, CDR2 FYEKMQ (reference sequence). CDR3 length: 13 residues. The CDR3 loop is CASSLEATSEQYF. DNA for the CDR3: TGTGCCAGCAGCTTAGAAGCCACGTCCGAGCAGTACTTC.

This clone came up once. The rearrangement links TRBV6-1 to TRBJ2-1; 11 bases map to TRBD2. Germline V lookup: CDR1 MNHNS, CDR2 SASEGT. The CDR3 runs 14 residues. Trimming cost V 7 bases and J 12 bases; bases outside gene matches: 11. CDR3 sequence reads: CASTSGLAEGAQFF. CDR3 nucleotides: TGTGCCAGCACCTCGGGACTAGCGGAAGGGGCGCAGTTCTTC.

On this clone itself: One end of the junction fails to match germline, which may point to a read error. This chain uses TRBV30 with TRBJ2-4, with 8 bases identical to TRBD1. The CDR3 contains 13 residues. Germline CDR1 GTSNPN, CDR2 SVGIG (reference sequence). The CDR3 protein is CAWTSTHGQGLIF. The CDR3 DNA reads as TGTGCCTGGACTTCGACCCACGGACAGGGTTTGATCTTC.

The chain employs TRBV27 and TRBJ1-1, with 7 bases fitting TRBD1. V was clipped by 7 bases and J by 0 bases; unmatched bases: 5. CDR3 length: 14 residues. The germline gives CDR1 MNHEY, CDR2 SMNVEV (reference sequence). The CDR3 protein is CASISDRLNTEAFF. The CDR3 DNA follows: TGTGCCAGCATATCGGACAGGCTGAACACTGAAGCTTTCTTT.

The J gene is TRBJ1-5, the V gene TRBV7-7; a possible D gene is TRBD1 (6 bases). The ends were cut back, 5 bases at V and 1 base at J, with 15 bases in the middle. The CDR3 has 16 amino acids. CDR1 is SSHAT and CDR2 is FNYEAQ in the germline V gene (reference sequence). The CDR3 DNA sequence: TGTGCCAGCAGCCAACAGGGAGTCTCAAGCAATCAGCCCCAGCATTTT. It specifies CASSQQGVSSNQPQHF.

In its sample, this clone was seen a few times. The chain couples TRBV30 to TRBJ2-3; D uncertain. V lost 8 bases to trimming and J lost 3 bases, with 9 bases between them. The CDR3 is 11 amino acids. Germline V gene data show CDR1 as GTSNPN and CDR2 as SVGIG (reference sequence). The CDR3 here is CAAALTDTQYF. The CDR3 nucleotides are TGTGCCGCGGCGTTGACAGATACGCAGTATTTT.

CDR3 sequence: CASSPPRDLGGGELFF. CDR3 coding DNA: TGTGCCAGCAGTCCCCCCAGGGACTTGGGAGGCGGGGAGCTGTTTTTT. V is TRBV28 and J is TRBJ2-2; the D gene is possibly TRBD2 (6 bases). CDR1 and CDR2 (germline): MDHEN, SYDVKM. There are 16 residues in the CDR3. Trimming took 5 bases from V and 7 from J, leaving 20 bases between them.